This T cell receptor (beta chain) was captured by sequencing in a study of shared clonotypes between healthy human individuals. The repertoire was sequenced with immunoSEQ multiplex PCR; TCRdb's copy has only in-frame clones and lacks some. The sample includes 2 million to 3 million clones, roughly 93% seen only once; the top ten take approximately 0.35%. With regard to this clone: Other DNA variants within this sample encode the same CDR3.

V lost 1 base to trimming and J lost 5 bases, with 11 bases between them. Germline-derived CDR1 and CDR2 are SSHAT and FNYEAQ (reference sequence). The CDR3 is 14 amino acids. The sequenced sample consisted of naive CD4+ T cells from PBMCs. Subset: CD45RA+ positively selected. The receptor's source is a young man in good health. Some clones in this sample may be carry-over from other donors' samples. The chain couples TRBV7-7 to TRBJ2-5; D possibly corresponds to TRBD1 (7 bases). The DNA for the CDR3 is TGTGCCAGCAGCTTAGGGACAGGAGGGGAGACCCAGTACTTC. This codes for CASSLGTGGETQYF.